The rows below give T cell receptor beta chains drawn from one sample of a study of blood T cells in healthy people across ages. TCRdb ran MiXCR on the 5' RACE reads and lists one entry per CDR3 protein. The table has 1.5 million to 1.9 million distinct CDR3 sequences, under 55% seen once. Material for sequencing was blood. The receptors were gathered from a woman in her late teens or twenties in good health. CDR3s include the opening cysteine and the closing phenylalanine or tryptophan. The D gene is left open where the match is weak. Size values are once, few and many counts, or a class for expanded clones, and some rows have none.

J gene: TRBJ2-3
D gene: -
clone size: -
V gene: TRBV25-1
CDR3 DNA: TGTGCCAGCAGTGAAGGATATACGCAGTATTTT
CDR3 protein: CASSEGYTQYF

J gene: TRBJ1-2
D gene: -
clone size: -
V gene: TRBV5-1
CDR3 DNA: TGCGCCAGCAGCCCCTCCGGGATGATTAACTATGGCTACACCTTC
CDR3 protein: CASSPSGMINYGYTF

J gene: TRBJ2-7
D gene: -
clone size: -
V gene: TRBV29-1
CDR3 DNA: TGCAGCGTTCGTTGCAGCTCCTACGAGCAGTACTTC
CDR3 protein: CSVRCSSYEQYF

J gene: TRBJ2-7
D gene: -
clone size: -
V gene: TRBV18
CDR3 DNA: TGTGCCAGCTCCCTGAGGGGGGCCGGCTACAATGAGCAGTACTTC
CDR3 protein: CASSLRGAGYNEQYF

J gene: TRBJ2-5
D gene: TRBD2
clone size: few
V gene: TRBV2
CDR3 DNA: TGTGCCAGCAGTTGGACTAGCGGGAGCTCCGAAGAGACCCAGTACTTC
CDR3 protein: CASSWTSGSSEETQYF

J gene: TRBJ2-1
D gene: -
clone size: -
V gene: TRBV10-3
CDR3 DNA: TGTGCCATCAGTCCTCGGGGGGCGGGGGCGGATGAGCAGTTCTTC
CDR3 protein: CAISPRGAGADEQFF

J gene: TRBJ2-3
D gene: TRBD2
clone size: few
V gene: TRBV5-1
CDR3 DNA: TGCGCCAGCAGACTAGCGGGGATCGGCACAGATACGCAGTATTTT
CDR3 protein: CASRLAGIGTDTQYF

J gene: TRBJ2-1
D gene: TRBD1
clone size: -
V gene: TRBV2
CDR3 DNA: TGTGCCCAGGGGGCTTTGTCCTACAATGAGCAGTTCTTC
CDR3 protein: CAQGALSYNEQFF

J gene: TRBJ2-7
D gene: -
clone size: -
V gene: TRBV27
CDR3 DNA: TGTGCCAGCAGTTTATCAGCCACACCCTACGAGCAGTACTTC
CDR3 protein: CASSLSATPYEQYF

J gene: TRBJ1-1
D gene: TRBD1
clone size: -
V gene: TRBV7-9
CDR3 DNA: TGTGCCAGCAGACTACAGGGGGCGCGGACTGAAGCTTTCTTT
CDR3 protein: CASRLQGARTEAFF

J gene: TRBJ2-7
D gene: -
clone size: -
V gene: TRBV29-1
CDR3 DNA: TGCAGCGTTCCAAATGACAGTTTATACAATGAGCAGTACTTC
CDR3 protein: CSVPNDSLYNEQYF

J gene: TRBJ2-7
D gene: TRBD1
clone size: -
V gene: TRBV20-1
CDR3 DNA: TGCAGTGCTAGAGATTGGACAGGAAACTCCGAGCAGTACTTC
CDR3 protein: CSARDWTGNSEQYF

J gene: TRBJ1-2
D gene: -
clone size: few
V gene: TRBV6-1
CDR3 DNA: TGTGCCAGCAGTGAAGCAAGACAGGCCTTTAACTATGGCTACACCTTC
CDR3 protein: CASSEARQAFNYGYTF

J gene: TRBJ2-7
D gene: TRBD1
clone size: few
V gene: TRBV5-1
CDR3 DNA: TGCGCCAGCAGCTCCGGGACAGGGGATGTATACGAGCAGTACTTC
CDR3 protein: CASSSGTGDVYEQYF

J gene: TRBJ2-1
D gene: TRBD1
clone size: -
V gene: TRBV7-2
CDR3 DNA: TGTGCCAGCAGCCCGACAGGGCCCCTAGGCAATGAGCGGTTCTTC
CDR3 protein: CASSPTGPLGNERFF

J gene: TRBJ1-2
D gene: -
clone size: -
V gene: TRBV12-3/TRBV12-4
CDR3 DNA: TGTGCCAGCAGTGTTAAGACGGCGGATGGCTACACCTTC
CDR3 protein: CASSVKTADGYTF

J gene: TRBJ2-7
D gene: -
clone size: -
V gene: TRBV5-1
CDR3 DNA: TGCGCCAGCAGCTCGCCGACACGCTCCTACGAGCAGTACTTC
CDR3 protein: CASSSPTRSYEQYF

J gene: TRBJ1-1
D gene: -
clone size: -
V gene: TRBV18
CDR3 DNA: TGTGCCAGCTCGCCCTCGACACGGAACACTGAAGCTTTCTTT
CDR3 protein: CASSPSTRNTEAFF

J gene: TRBJ2-3
D gene: -
clone size: -
V gene: TRBV19
CDR3 DNA: TGTGCCAGTCGGTGGGACGGATCTAGCACAGATACGCAGTATTTT
CDR3 protein: CASRWDGSSTDTQYF

J gene: TRBJ2-2
D gene: -
clone size: -
V gene: TRBV5-6
CDR3 DNA: TGTGCCAGCAGCTTCTTGTCCGAGGGATTACTGAACACCGGGGAGCTGTTTTTT
CDR3 protein: CASSFLSEGLLNTGELFF

J gene: TRBJ2-1
D gene: -
clone size: few
V gene: TRBV28
CDR3 DNA: TGTGCCAGCAGTCCCCGGGGAGGGGGCGCTTCCGAGCAGTTCTTC
CDR3 protein: CASSPRGGGASEQFF

J gene: TRBJ2-2
D gene: TRBD2
clone size: -
V gene: TRBV28
CDR3 DNA: TGTGCCAGCAATTCTCTAGCGGGAGGTACCGGGGAGCTGTTTTTT
CDR3 protein: CASNSLAGGTGELFF

J gene: TRBJ2-1
D gene: TRBD1
clone size: few
V gene: TRBV7-6
CDR3 DNA: TGTGCCAGCAGGGGACAGTCCTACAATGAGCAGTTCTTC
CDR3 protein: CASRGQSYNEQFF

J gene: TRBJ2-1
D gene: TRBD2
clone size: -
V gene: TRBV4-3
CDR3 DNA: TGCGCCAGCAGCCAAGACTTCCGGACTAGCGGGAGGGCAGCCGACGTCGATGAGCAGTTCTTC
CDR3 protein: CASSQDFRTSGRAADVDEQFF

J gene: TRBJ1-2
D gene: -
clone size: few
V gene: TRBV11-2
CDR3 DNA: TGTGCCAGCAGCTTAAGGGCTGGACATGGCTACACCTTC
CDR3 protein: CASSLRAGHGYTF

J gene: TRBJ2-7
D gene: -
clone size: -
V gene: TRBV20-1
CDR3 DNA: TGCAGTGCTAGAAAGGCCCGCATCTACGAGCAGTACTTC
CDR3 protein: CSARKARIYEQYF

J gene: TRBJ2-2
D gene: TRBD2
clone size: once
V gene: TRBV20-1
CDR3 DNA: TGCAGTGCTAAATCCGGGACTAGGCTTTCCGGGGAGCTGTTTTTT
CDR3 protein: CSAKSGTRLSGELFF

J gene: TRBJ2-7
D gene: -
clone size: -
V gene: TRBV6-5
CDR3 DNA: TGTGCCAGCAGTTACTCGTCCGCGTTGAGCTCCTACGAGCAGTACTTC
CDR3 protein: CASSYSSALSSYEQYF

J gene: TRBJ2-7
D gene: -
clone size: -
V gene: TRBV20-1
CDR3 DNA: TGCAGTGCTGATAAACTTACGGCGGGCCTCTCCTACGAGCAGTACTTC
CDR3 protein: CSADKLTAGLSYEQYF

J gene: TRBJ2-7
D gene: -
clone size: -
V gene: TRBV9
CDR3 DNA: TGTGCCAGCAGCGTTGAGGGGGGGCGTTCCTACGAGCAGTACTTC
CDR3 protein: CASSVEGGRSYEQYF

J gene: TRBJ2-1
D gene: -
clone size: few
V gene: TRBV6-5
CDR3 DNA: TGTGCGAATGCTGGGGAATACAATGAGCAGTTCTTC
CDR3 protein: CANAGEYNEQFF

J gene: TRBJ2-1
D gene: TRBD2
clone size: -
V gene: TRBV7-9
CDR3 DNA: TGTGCCAGCAGCTTAGCCAGCGGGGTAAACAATGAGCAGTTCTTC
CDR3 protein: CASSLASGVNNEQFF

J gene: TRBJ2-3
D gene: TRBD1
clone size: many
V gene: TRBV7-3
CDR3 DNA: TGTGCCGGTCCCGGGACAGGTAGCACAGATACGCAGTATTTT
CDR3 protein: CAGPGTGSTDTQYF

J gene: TRBJ1-1
D gene: TRBD1
clone size: -
V gene: TRBV6-1
CDR3 DNA: TGTGCCAGCAGTGAATACAGGGGGCGGAACACTGAAGCTTTCTTT
CDR3 protein: CASSEYRGRNTEAFF

J gene: TRBJ2-7
D gene: -
clone size: -
V gene: TRBV7-9
CDR3 DNA: TGTGCCAGCAGCTATTTCCGGGACAAGGACAATGAGCAGTACTTC
CDR3 protein: CASSYFRDKDNEQYF

J gene: TRBJ1-5
D gene: -
clone size: few
V gene: TRBV6-6
CDR3 DNA: TGTGCCAGCAGTTGGAGCAGGCATAGCAATCAGCCCCAGCATTTT
CDR3 protein: CASSWSRHSNQPQHF

J gene: TRBJ1-1
D gene: -
clone size: few
V gene: TRBV20-1
CDR3 DNA: TGCAGTGCTAGAGGAGGGGGGGGATTCACTGAAGCTTTCTTT
CDR3 protein: CSARGGGGFTEAFF

J gene: TRBJ1-5
D gene: -
clone size: -
V gene: TRBV4-3
CDR3 DNA: TGCGCCAGCAGCCAAGACGACGGGTTGAGTCAGCCCCAGCATTTT
CDR3 protein: CASSQDDGLSQPQHF